Listed here are 21 T cell receptor beta chains from one sample, sequenced in a study of cytomegalovirus exposure and HLA in healthy donors. The PCR used 60 Vbeta and 13 Jbeta primers. TCRdb's copy holds only in-frame clones and misses some; the assay was immunoSEQ multiplex PCR. Among under 200,000 clones listed, roughly 75% were seen once. Sequencing used PBMCs. These receptors were taken from a woman aged 40-49 years in good health and CMV-seropositive.

This chain uses TRBV28 with TRBJ2-3, with TRBD2 identical over 8 bases. Looked up from germline, CDR1 is MDHEN and CDR2 is SYDVKM. This CDR3 has 14 residues. The J segment lost 4 bases and the V segment lost 4 bases, leaving 4 bases of the junction unmatched. Here the CDR3 reads CASSSPTSADTQYF. CDR3 coding DNA: TGTGCCAGCAGTTCCCCGACTAGCGCAGATACGCAGTATTTT.

This clone was counted once. The rearrangement uses TRBV28 and TRBJ2-5; 9 bases line up with TRBD1. Unmatched junction bases numbered 11, after V lost 7 bases and J lost 5 bases. The CDR3 sequence is 15 residues long. CDR1 and CDR2 from the germline V gene are MDHEN and SYDVKM. The CDR3 DNA reads as TGTGCCAGCACGGTGGGACAGGGCGGCTGGGAGACCCAGTACTTC. Its translation: CASTVGQGGWETQYF.

The J gene is TRBJ1-2, the V gene TRBV28; D gene ambiguous. The CDR3 contains 12 residues. Germline loops: CDR1 MDHEN, CDR2 SYDVKM. Trimming cost V 7 bases and J 8 bases, with 14 bases left between them. The CDR3: CASNVQTRGYTF. In DNA form, the CDR3 reads TGTGCCAGCAACGTCCAGACACGGGGCTACACCTTC.

The V and J genes are TRBV28 and TRBJ2-6; TRBD1 matches at 7 bases. V lost 6 bases, J lost 4 bases, and 6 bases stayed unmatched. This CDR3 comprises 15 residues. In germline, CDR1 is MDHEN, CDR2 SYDVKM. CDR3 DNA sequence: TGTGCCAGCAGCTATACAGGGGAAGGGGCCAACGTCCTGACTTTC. Translated: CASSYTGEGANVLTF.

The chain recombines TRBV18 with TRBJ2-3; 9 nucleotides agree with TRBD2. V was pared by 6 bases and J by 14 bases, with 12 bases of the junction left unmatched. The CDR3 is 13 amino acids. Germline CDR1 reads KGHSH; CDR2 reads LQKENI. The CDR3 spells CASSPGLAGGAYF. The CDR3 DNA is TGTGCCAGCTCCCCGGGACTAGCAGGGGGTGCGTATTTT.

The chain uses TRBV5-4 and TRBJ2-1, with TRBD2 matching over 10 bases. This CDR3 is built from 16 residues. Trimming cost V 0 bases and J 7 bases; bases outside gene matches: 7. Germline V gene data show CDR1 as SGHNT and CDR2 as YYREEE (reference sequence). The CDR3 here is CASSLAASGRGNEQFF. CDR3 DNA: TGTGCCAGCAGCTTGGCCGCTAGCGGGAGAGGGAATGAGCAGTTCTTC.

This clone was picked up one time. The chain combines TRBV19 with TRBJ1-5; weak D call: TRBD1 (5 bases). This CDR3 is built from 15 residues. V lost 7 bases, J lost 0 bases, and 13 bases lay in between. The germline CDR1 and CDR2 sequences are LNHDA and SQIVND (reference sequence). CDR3 protein: CASITGPNSNQPQHF. CDR3 DNA sequence: TGTGCCAGTATTACAGGACCCAATAGCAATCAGCCCCAGCATTTT.

A single count supports this clone. The rearrangement links TRBV7-6 to TRBJ2-7; TRBD1 agrees at 9 bases. V lost 4 bases and J lost 4; bases outside the gene matches: 2. This CDR3 has 13 residues. Looked up from germline, CDR1 is SGHVS and CDR2 is FNYEAQ. Here the CDR3 reads CASSSGTGYEQYF. CDR3 sequence (DNA): TGTGCCAGCAGCTCCGGGACAGGGTACGAGCAGTACTTC.

The CDR3 loop is CATSSNTKAFF. CDR3 sequence (DNA): TGTGCCACCAGCAGCAATACAAAAGCTTTCTTT. J is TRBJ1-1 and V is TRBV15; D call uncertain. Germline CDR1 reads LNHNV; CDR2 reads YYDKDF (reference sequence). V was cut by 3 bases and J by 9 bases, with 8 bases left in between. CDR3 length: 11 amino acids. The entire variable domain, with the rest obtained from reference TRBV15 and TRBJ1-1, is as follows: DAMVIQNPRYQVTQFGKPVTLSCSQTLNHNVMYWYQQKSSQAPKLLFHYYDKDFNNEADTPDNFQSRRPNTSFCFLDIRSPGLGDTAMYLCATSSNTKAFFGQGTRLTVV.

The rearrangement links TRBV28 to TRBJ1-3; TRBD1 agrees at 7 bases. V trimming: 3 bases; J trimming: 15 bases; junction bases outside the gene matches: 8. This CDR3 has 12 amino acids. Per the germline V gene, CDR1 is MDHEN and CDR2 is SYDVKM. CDR3 in DNA: TGTGCCAGCAGTTTCGCCCGGGACAGACGATATTTT. Translated, it gives CASSFARDRRYF.

This rearrangement joins TRBV7-9 to TRBJ2-1; no clear D gene. Germline CDR1 and CDR2: SEHNR and FQNEAQ (reference sequence). The CDR3 is 14 residues long. Deletions cut 3 bases from V and 4 bases from J, with 10 bases between. CDR3 sequence: CASSFQDNYNEQFF. Here the CDR3 DNA reads TGTGCCAGCAGCTTTCAAGACAATTACAATGAGCAGTTCTTC.

V gene TRBV5-1 combines with J gene TRBJ1-6; a possible D gene is TRBD1 (6 bases). The CDR3 runs to 16 residues. V was shortened by 1 base and J by 5 bases, with 13 bases between the two germline ends. Germline V gene data show CDR1 as SGHRS and CDR2 as YFSETQ. The CDR3 region has the DNA TGCGCCAGCAGCTTGTCAGGGGACCAAGATAATTCACCCCTCCACTTT. Translation: CASSLSGDQDNSPLHF. The full variable domain, in which reference TRBV5-1 and TRBJ1-6 provide the parts outside the CDR3, is KAGVTQTPRYLIKTRGQQVTLSCSPISGHRSVSWYQQTPGQGLQFLFEYFSETQRNKGNFPGRFSGRQFSNSRSEMNVSTLELGDSALYLCASSLSGDQDNSPLHFGNGTRLTVT.

Concerning this clone itself: A read error may account for a junction end that differs from germline. The chain couples TRBV7-7 to TRBJ1-2; D unresolved. The germline gives CDR1 SSHAT, CDR2 FNYEAQ (reference sequence). The CDR3 sequence is 15 residues long. CDR3 region: CASSLESRRVSGYTF. CDR3 coding DNA: TGTGCTAGCAGCTTAGAGTCGAGGAGGGTTAGTGGCTACACCTTC.

The rearrangement uses TRBV10-3 and TRBJ1-2, with TRBD1 as a possible D gene (6 bases). Looked up from germline, CDR1 is ENHRY and CDR2 is SYGVKD. The V end was cut by 5 bases, the J end by 8 bases, with 12 bases between. CDR3 length equals 12 residues. CDR3 protein: CAISSHRVGYTF. DNA of the CDR3: TGTGCCATCAGTTCCCACAGGGTCGGCTACACCTTC.

The V and J genes are TRBV30 and TRBJ1-5, with 9 nucleotides matching TRBD1. The V gene end was trimmed by 4 bases and the J gene end by 9 bases; junction bases not matched to a gene: 7. CDR1 GTSNPN and CDR2 SVGIG come from the germline V gene (reference sequence). This CDR3 region has 13 residues. CDR3 coding DNA: TGTGCCTGGAAGGGACAGGGACAAGGGCCCCAGCATTTT. It yields the protein CAWKGQGQGPQHF.

V usage is TRBV28 and J usage is TRBJ2-7; 11 nucleotides line up with TRBD2. Trimming cost V 6 bases and J 3 bases; bases outside gene matches: 7. This CDR3 has 15 residues. Germline values: CDR1 MDHEN, CDR2 SYDVKM. CDR3 protein: CASSTQGTSGYEQYF. As DNA, the CDR3 is TGTGCCAGCAGCACCCAGGGGACTAGCGGCTACGAGCAGTACTTC.

About this clone itself: Other DNA sequences in this sample translate to the same CDR3. The rearrangement links TRBV15 to TRBJ1-1, with D unclear. The CDR3 runs to 14 residues. Germline loops: CDR1 LNHNV, CDR2 YYDKDF (reference sequence). V lost 0 bases, J lost 5 bases, and 10 bases lay in between. The CDR3, as DNA: TGTGCCACCAGCAGAGATCGGGGTGGGACTGAAGCTTTCTTT. It yields the protein CATSRDRGGTEAFF.

The chain links TRBV10-1 to TRBJ2-7, with TRBD1 identical over 7 bases. The CDR3 consists of 15 residues. The germline gives CDR1 WNHNN, CDR2 SYGVQD (reference sequence). The V and J ends lost 2 bases and 2 bases, in that order; junction bases with no gene match: 6. CDR3 sequence (DNA): TGCGCCAGCAGTGAGCCCGGACAGGTTCCCTACGAGCAGTACTTC. As protein: CASSEPGQVPYEQYF.

The chain uses TRBV27 and TRBJ2-7; 9 bases fit TRBD1. The CDR3 extends over 15 amino acids. V was clipped by 5 bases and J by 5 bases; unmatched bases: 10. CDR1 is MNHEY and CDR2 is SMNVEV in the germline V gene (reference sequence). This CDR3 reads CASSPGTGFFNEQYF. The CDR3 DNA is TGTGCCAGCAGTCCTGGGACAGGGTTTTTCAACGAGCAGTACTTC.

The rearrangement joins TRBV19 to TRBJ1-5; weak D call: TRBD1 (5 bases). Germline CDR1 LNHDA, CDR2 SQIVND (reference sequence). Trimming left V 3 bases short and J 0 bases short, with 12 bases between. The CDR3 totals 16 residues. CDR3: CASSIPTATSNQPQHF. The CDR3 region has the DNA TGTGCCAGTAGTATTCCGACAGCGACTAGCAATCAGCCCCAGCATTTT.

The chain uses TRBV27 and TRBJ1-3, with D possibly being TRBD1 (5 bases). Germline V gene lookup returns CDR1 MNHEY and CDR2 SMNVEV (reference sequence). With 5 bases removed from V and 5 bases from J, the gap between germline ends came to 19 bases. The CDR3 contains 16 residues. The CDR3 DNA follows: TGTGCCAGCAGTCCTAACCCCGTTGGGGCCAGAAACACCATATATTTT. Amino acid sequence: CASSPNPVGARNTIYF.